This T cell receptor (beta chain) was observed in a study of blood T cells in healthy people across ages (dated by TCRdb to between 2014 and 2017). Concerning the study at large: In model experiments, roughly one uniquely barcoded TCR beta cDNA molecule per two T cells was captured by template switching. Age-related changes in TCR beta repertoire diversity were measured in the study by deep sequencing normalized with unique cDNA molecular identifiers. The donors were divided into four age groups: young (average roughly 17 years), middle-aged (roughly 42), aged (around 67) and long-lived (about 84). Donors of different ages were randomly distributed across sequencing lanes to avoid experimental bias. Using the same blood draw, the study looked at two additional independent replicas of 1 million unique cDNA reads for two donors, one aged 18 to 30 and the other aged 80 or older.

The germline V gene (reference sequence) yields SEHNR for CDR1 and FQNEAQ for CDR2. V was cut back by 7 bases and J by 5 bases, leaving a gap of 11 bases between them. The CDR3 goes from the cysteine to the phenylalanine over 12 residues. Only CDR3 DNA is held: 36 bases, read in frame from base 1. The donors were roughly 40 Caucasian individuals from Russia, aged 6 to 90 years, who were systemically healthy. Roughly 10 milliliters of peripheral blood were collected from each donor into EDTA-treated Vacutainer tubes. Ficoll-Paque density-gradient centrifugation was used to isolate PBMCs, with at least 7 million obtained per sample. Total RNA, at least 6 micrograms per sample, was extracted from PBMCs with Trizol reagent. For every donor, flow cytometry on a PBMC aliquot measured the percentage of naive CD45RAhigh/CD27high T cells. Results the study describes overall, beyond this receptor: Observed TCR beta diversity per million T cells fell roughly linearly with age, and a significant reduction was already apparent by age around 44. Compared with the aged group, more naive CD4+ T cells, fewer expanded clones and increased TCR diversity were shown by the long-lived group, suggesting age selection. There was a strong correlation between observed TCR beta diversity and the percentage of naive T cells measured by flow cytometry. Since profiling was done on bulk unsorted PBMCs, naive and antigen-experienced compartments could not be conclusively compared. Estimates of total diversity from one million sequenced T cells were regarded as lower bounds and underestimates. The CMV infection status of donors was not known, potentially confounding age-related changes in expanded clonotypes.

Libraries were constructed by 5' RACE. This sample was sequenced with an Illumina HiSeq 2500. A second PCR of about 7 to 12 cycles was performed with a sample-barcoded 5' primer and a J-beta primer mix. A template-switch 5' adaptor carrying 12 random nucleotides introduced a unique molecular identifier onto each TCR beta cDNA molecule. Each sample yielded at least 2.5 million CDR3-containing paired-end reads. The Mint cDNA synthesis kit, primed by a TRBC-specific oligonucleotide, was used to synthesize first-strand cDNA from all RNA. Following uracil-DNA glycosylase treatment, all cDNA underwent a first 18-cycle PCR with the universal primers M1SS and BC2_uni_R. Per the authors' processing: For normalization, 1 million high-quality reads were randomly selected from each sample, with every read carrying a distinct molecular identifier. Instead of being binned into consensus sequences, reads that shared molecular identifiers were thrown out. MiTCR, set to a Q25 quality threshold and the strictest error-elimination algorithm, was used for CDR3 identification, clonotype clustering and error correction. Lower-bound total TCR beta diversity was estimated with a nonparametric unseen species model using Euler transformation. In-frame beta chains were kept once TCRdb had trimmed the public reads at Q25 with fastp and called clones with MiXCR. Duplicate CDR3 protein sequences are folded into a single record with the most common DNA and genes. TCRdb's processing, not the authors', yielded these V and J calls. The sample includes hundreds of thousands of distinct CDR3 sequences, with around 48% observed a single time. Under 35% of the sample comes from the top ten.

This clonotype was seen only a few times. Its cognate antigen has yet to be identified. Per-base qualities were not stored, and no clone one base away is much larger. This receptor was identified in a woman aged 55-70 years in good health. The specimen sequenced was blood. Recombination linked TRBV7-9 to TRBJ2-5; a tentative D match to TRBD1 spans 6 bases. The DNA is TGTGCCAGCAAGGGGGACGTGGAGACCCAGTACTTC. Its translation is CASKGDVETQYF.